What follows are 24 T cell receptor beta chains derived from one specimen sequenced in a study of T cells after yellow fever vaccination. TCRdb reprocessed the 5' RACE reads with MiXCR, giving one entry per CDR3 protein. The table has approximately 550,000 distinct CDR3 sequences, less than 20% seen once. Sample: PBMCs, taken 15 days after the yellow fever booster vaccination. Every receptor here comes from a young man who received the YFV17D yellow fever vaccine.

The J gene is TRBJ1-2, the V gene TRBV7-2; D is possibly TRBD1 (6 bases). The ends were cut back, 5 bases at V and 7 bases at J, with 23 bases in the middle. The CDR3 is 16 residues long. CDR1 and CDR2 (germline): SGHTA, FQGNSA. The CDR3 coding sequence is TGTGCCAGCAGCCACCCACCCGGGACAACAACCGGTGGCTACACCTTC. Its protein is CASSHPPGTTTGGYTF.

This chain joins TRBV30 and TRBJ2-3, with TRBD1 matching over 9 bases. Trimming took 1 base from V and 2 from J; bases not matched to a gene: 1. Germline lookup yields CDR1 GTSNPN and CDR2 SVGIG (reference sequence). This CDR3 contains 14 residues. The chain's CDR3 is CAWSGTGVTDTQYF. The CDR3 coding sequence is TGTGCCTGGAGTGGGACAGGGGTCACAGATACGCAGTATTTT.

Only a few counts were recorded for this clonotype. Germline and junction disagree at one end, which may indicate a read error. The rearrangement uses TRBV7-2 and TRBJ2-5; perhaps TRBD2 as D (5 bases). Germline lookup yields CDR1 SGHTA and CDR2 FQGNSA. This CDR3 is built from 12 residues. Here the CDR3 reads CASSLGAGSHHF. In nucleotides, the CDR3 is TGTGCCAGCAGCTTAGGTGCTGGGAGTCATCACTTC.

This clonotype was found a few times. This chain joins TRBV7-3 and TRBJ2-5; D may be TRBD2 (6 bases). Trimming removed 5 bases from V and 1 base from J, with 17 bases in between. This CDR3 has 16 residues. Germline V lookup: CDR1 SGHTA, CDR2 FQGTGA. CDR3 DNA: TGTGCCAGCAGCCATCGGGAGAGGGGTCTCCAAGAGACCCAGTACTTC. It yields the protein CASSHRERGLQETQYF.

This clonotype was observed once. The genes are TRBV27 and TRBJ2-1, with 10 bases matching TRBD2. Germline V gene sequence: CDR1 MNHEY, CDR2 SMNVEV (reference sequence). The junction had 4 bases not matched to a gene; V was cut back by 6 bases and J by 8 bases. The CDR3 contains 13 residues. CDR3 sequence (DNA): TGTGCCAGCAGCCCGACTAGCGGGTATGAGCAGTTCTTC. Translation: CASSPTSGYEQFF.

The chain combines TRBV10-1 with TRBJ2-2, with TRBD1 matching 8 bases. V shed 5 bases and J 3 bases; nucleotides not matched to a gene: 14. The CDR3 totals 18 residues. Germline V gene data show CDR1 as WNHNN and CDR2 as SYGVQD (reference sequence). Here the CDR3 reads CASSPQPGQGGYTGELFF. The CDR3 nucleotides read TGCGCCAGCAGTCCCCAACCCGGACAGGGAGGCTACACCGGGGAGCTGTTTTTT.

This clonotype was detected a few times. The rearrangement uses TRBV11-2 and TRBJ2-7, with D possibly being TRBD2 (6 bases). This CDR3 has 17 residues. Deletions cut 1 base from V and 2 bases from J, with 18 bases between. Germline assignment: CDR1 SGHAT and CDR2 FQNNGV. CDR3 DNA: TGTGCCAGCAGCTTAGTTTCTGGCAGGAGGGGAACCTACGAGCAGTACTTC. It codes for CASSLVSGRRGTYEQYF. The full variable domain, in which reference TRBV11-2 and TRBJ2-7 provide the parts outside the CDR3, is EAGVAQSPRYKIIEKRQSVAFWCNPISGHATLYWYQQILGQGPKLLIQFQNNGVVDDSQLPKDRFSAERLKGVDSTLKIQPAKLEDSAVYLCASSLVSGRRGTYEQYFGPGTRLTVT.

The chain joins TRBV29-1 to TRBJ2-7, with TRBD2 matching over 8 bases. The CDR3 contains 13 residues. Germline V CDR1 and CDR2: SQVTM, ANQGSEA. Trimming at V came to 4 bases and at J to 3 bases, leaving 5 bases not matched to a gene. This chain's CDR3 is CSVGSGGRYEQYF. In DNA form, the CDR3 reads TGCAGCGTTGGGAGCGGGGGACGCTACGAGCAGTACTTC.

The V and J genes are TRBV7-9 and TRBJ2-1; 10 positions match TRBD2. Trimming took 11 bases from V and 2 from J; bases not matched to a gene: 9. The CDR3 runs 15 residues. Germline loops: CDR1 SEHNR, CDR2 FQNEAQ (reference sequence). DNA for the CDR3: TGTGCCGGTAAAGAGCGGGAGGGCCCCTACAATGAGCAGTTCTTC. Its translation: CAGKEREGPYNEQFF.

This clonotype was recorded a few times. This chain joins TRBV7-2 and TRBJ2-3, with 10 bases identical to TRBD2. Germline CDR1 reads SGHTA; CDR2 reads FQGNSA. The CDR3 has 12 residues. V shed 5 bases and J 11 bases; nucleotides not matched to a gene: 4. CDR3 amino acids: CASSRTSGGQYF. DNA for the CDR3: TGTGCCAGCAGCAGGACTAGCGGAGGGCAGTATTTT.

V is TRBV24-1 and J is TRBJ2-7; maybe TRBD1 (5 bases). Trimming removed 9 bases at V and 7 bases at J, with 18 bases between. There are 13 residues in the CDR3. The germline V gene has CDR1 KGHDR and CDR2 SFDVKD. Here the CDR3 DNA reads TGTGCCACCGAAGACAGCCTAACAAATGAGCAGTACTTC. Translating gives CATEDSLTNEQYF.

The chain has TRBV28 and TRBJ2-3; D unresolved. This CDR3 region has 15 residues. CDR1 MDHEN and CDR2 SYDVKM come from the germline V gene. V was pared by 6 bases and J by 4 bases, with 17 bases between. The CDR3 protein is CASSLAFNPPDTQYF. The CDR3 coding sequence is TGTGCCAGCAGCTTAGCATTTAACCCCCCAGATACGCAGTATTTT.

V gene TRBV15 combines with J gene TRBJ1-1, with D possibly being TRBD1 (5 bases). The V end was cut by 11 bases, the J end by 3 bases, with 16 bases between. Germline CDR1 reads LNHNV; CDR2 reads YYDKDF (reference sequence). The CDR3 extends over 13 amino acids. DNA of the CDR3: TGTGCCGTCGAACAGGCGGGGGACACTGAAGCTTTCTTT. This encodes CAVEQAGDTEAFF.

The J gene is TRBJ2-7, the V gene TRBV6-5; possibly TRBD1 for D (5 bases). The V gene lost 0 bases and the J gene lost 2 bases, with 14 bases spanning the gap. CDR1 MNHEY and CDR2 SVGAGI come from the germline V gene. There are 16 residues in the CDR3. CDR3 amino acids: CASSYSGARLAYEQYF. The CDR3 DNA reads TGTGCCAGCAGTTACTCAGGGGCCCGTTTAGCCTACGAGCAGTACTTC.

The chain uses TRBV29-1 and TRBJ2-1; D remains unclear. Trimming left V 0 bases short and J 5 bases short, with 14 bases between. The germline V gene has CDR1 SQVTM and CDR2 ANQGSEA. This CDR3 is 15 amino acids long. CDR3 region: CSVEDPWRANNEQFF. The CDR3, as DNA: TGCAGCGTTGAAGATCCATGGAGAGCAAACAATGAGCAGTTCTTC.

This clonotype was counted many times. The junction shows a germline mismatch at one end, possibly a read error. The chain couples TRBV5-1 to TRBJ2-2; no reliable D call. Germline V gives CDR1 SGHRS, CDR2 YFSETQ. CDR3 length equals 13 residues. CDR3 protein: CASSLTNTGELFF. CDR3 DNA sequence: TGTGCCAGCAGTTTGACGAACACCGGGGAGCTGTTTTTT.

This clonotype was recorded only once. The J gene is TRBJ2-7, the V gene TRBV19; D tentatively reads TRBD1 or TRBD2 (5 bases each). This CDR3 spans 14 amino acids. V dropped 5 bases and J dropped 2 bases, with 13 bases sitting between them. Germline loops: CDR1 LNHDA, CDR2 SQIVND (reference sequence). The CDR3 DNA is TGTGCCAGTAGTGCTGGACTGGGGGCCTACGAGCAGTACTTC. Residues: CASSAGLGAYEQYF.

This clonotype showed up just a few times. The CDR3 sequence is CASSLLDSTDTQYF. DNA for the CDR3: TGTGCCAGCAGTTTACTGGACAGCACAGATACGCAGTATTTT. This chain joins TRBV27 and TRBJ2-3, with D unclear. V was shortened by 2 bases and J by 0 bases, with 6 bases between the two germline ends. Germline V gene lookup returns CDR1 MNHEY and CDR2 SMNVEV (reference sequence). The CDR3 has 14 amino acids.

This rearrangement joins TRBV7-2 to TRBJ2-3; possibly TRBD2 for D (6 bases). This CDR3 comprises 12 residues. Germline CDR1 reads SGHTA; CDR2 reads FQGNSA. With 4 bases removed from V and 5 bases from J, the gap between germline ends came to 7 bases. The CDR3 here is CASSSGLDTQYF. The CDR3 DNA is TGTGCCAGCAGCTCGGGACTAGATACGCAGTATTTT.

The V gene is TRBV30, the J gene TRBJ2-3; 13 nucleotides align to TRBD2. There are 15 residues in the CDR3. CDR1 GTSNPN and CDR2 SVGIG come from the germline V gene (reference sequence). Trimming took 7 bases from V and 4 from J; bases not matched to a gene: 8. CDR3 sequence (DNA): TGTGCCTTCACCGGGACTAGCGGGATTTCAGATACGCAGTATTTT. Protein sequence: CAFTGTSGISDTQYF.

CDR3 bases: TGTGCCAGCAGCCTTGGGACAGGGGGCCACAATGAGCAGTTCTTC. Encoded protein: CASSLGTGGHNEQFF. V is TRBV3-1 and J is TRBJ2-1, with TRBD1 matching 12 bases. V was clipped by 4 bases and J by 5 bases; unmatched bases: 3. The germline gives CDR1 LGHDT, CDR2 YNNKEL (reference sequence). The CDR3 consists of 15 residues.

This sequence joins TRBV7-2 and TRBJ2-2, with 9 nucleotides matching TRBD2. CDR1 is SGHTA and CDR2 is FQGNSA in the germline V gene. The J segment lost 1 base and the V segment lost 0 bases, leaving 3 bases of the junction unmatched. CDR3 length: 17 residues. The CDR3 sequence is CASSLASLAGNTGELFF. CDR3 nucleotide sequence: TGTGCCAGCAGCTTAGCGTCACTAGCGGGGAACACCGGGGAGCTGTTTTTT.

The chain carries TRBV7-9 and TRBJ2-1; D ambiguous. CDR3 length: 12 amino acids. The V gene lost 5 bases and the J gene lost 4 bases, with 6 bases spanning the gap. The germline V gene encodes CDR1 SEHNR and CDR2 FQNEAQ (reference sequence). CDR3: CASSQHYNEQFF. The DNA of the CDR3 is TGTGCCAGCAGCCAACATTACAATGAGCAGTTCTTC.

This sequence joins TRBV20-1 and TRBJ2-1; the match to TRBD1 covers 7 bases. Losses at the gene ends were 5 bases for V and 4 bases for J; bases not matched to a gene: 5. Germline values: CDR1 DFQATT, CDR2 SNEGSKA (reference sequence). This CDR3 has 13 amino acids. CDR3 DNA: TGCAGTGCTTTACCGGGACAGTACAATGAGCAGTTCTTC. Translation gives CSALPGQYNEQFF.